This TCR beta chain emerged from a study of CD8 T cells in Susac syndrome. Study-wide background: Sequenced Susac syndrome patients included over 5 with active disease and 8 or 9 who were in remission.

When the RNA was reverse transcribed, random hexamers were used with an input of 0.5 to 1 ug. TCRdb re-derived calls from the immunoSEQ multiplex PCR reads in MiXCR, one entry per CDR3 protein. The repertoire consists of about 150,000 distinct CDR3 sequences, with about 95% occurring once and the leading ten covering over 0.15%. Sequencing targeted TCR beta in T cells from blood (CD8+ and CD4+). Per germline, CDR1 SGHRS and CDR2 YFSETQ. V lost 3 bases to trimming and J lost 2 bases, with 14 bases between them. The CDR3 is 15 amino acids. This clonotype occurred once. This receptor was identified in a human donor with Susac syndrome. The J gene is TRBJ2-5, the V gene TRBV5-1, with D perhaps matching TRBD1 (5 bases). Sequencing was carried out using CD8+ T cells from PBMCs. CDR3 coding DNA: TGCGCCAGCAGCTGGGCAGGGTCAGAGCAAGAGACCCAGTACTTC. As protein: CASSWAGSEQETQYF.